The next 16 T cell receptor beta chains were all read from a single sample in a study of human T cells and chemical hapten exposure. Specified time point: patch test 1, 2 weeks after DPC sensitization. Treatment denoted: therapeutic diphenylcyclopropenone sensitization with weekly scalp DPC. Via MiXCR, TCRdb re-called the RACE reads, giving one row per CDR3 protein. Of approximately 70,000 distinct CDR3 sequences in the sample, approximately 9.8% are singletons; the top ten hold less than 4%. The sample was whole blood, taken in connection with sensitization to the hapten diphenylcyclopropenone (DPC). The receptors shown here come from a woman aged 40 to 49 with alopecia areata. Some clones in this sample may be carry-over from other donors' samples.

In this sample, this clonotype turned up a few times. The chain is built from TRBV6-1 and TRBJ2-3; TRBD1 or TRBD2 may be the D gene (5 bases each). The germline CDR1 and CDR2 sequences are MNHNS and SASEGT. V lost 11 bases, J lost 3 bases, and 12 bases lay in between. The CDR3 runs 12 residues. The CDR3: CACEGLTDTQYF. CDR3 sequence (DNA): TGTGCCTGTGAGGGGCTAACAGATACGCAGTATTTT.

This clonotype has a handful of counts. The chain links TRBV7-2 to TRBJ2-2; D is unresolved. The CDR3 is 15 amino acids. The germline V gene has CDR1 SGHTA and CDR2 FQGNSA. V was shortened by 1 base and J by 1 base, with 7 bases between the two germline ends. CDR3 DNA: TGTGCCAGCAGCTTAGATAGGCGGAACACCGGGGAGCTGTTTTTT. Translating it yields CASSLDRRNTGELFF.

This clonotype turned up a few times. The chain has TRBV9 and TRBJ2-4; TRBD1 might be the D (6 bases). CDR1 is SGDLS, CDR2 YYNGEE, per germline. Trimming removed 0 bases at V and 5 bases at J, with 9 bases between. The CDR3 is 14 residues long. CDR3: CASSVGNRENIQYF. The CDR3 DNA reads as TGTGCCAGCAGCGTAGGGAACAGGGAAAACATTCAGTACTTC.

In its sample, this clonotype was seen a few times. This chain connects TRBV30 to TRBJ1-6, with TRBD1 identical over 7 bases. This CDR3 spans 14 amino acids. The V gene end was trimmed by 4 bases and the J gene end by 10 bases; junction bases not matched to a gene: 10. Germline CDR1 and CDR2: GTSNPN and SVGIG (reference sequence). The CDR3 nucleotides are TGTGCCTGGACTCCGGGACAGTCAAGATCACCCCTCCACTTT. It translates to CAWTPGQSRSPLHF.

This sequence joins TRBV7-2 and TRBJ2-5; TRBD1 is a possible D gene (5 bases). The CDR3 runs 11 residues. Germline V lookup: CDR1 SGHTA, CDR2 FQGNSA. V lost 0 bases and J 9 bases, leaving 5 bases between the germline ends. The CDR3 sequence: CASSLAGPQYF. CDR3 DNA: TGTGCCAGCAGCTTAGCGGGGCCCCAGTACTTC.

This clonotype was seen repeatedly, ten times or more. The chain employs TRBV3-1 and TRBJ1-2; D is uncertain. The CDR3 has 13 amino acids. Germline assignment: CDR1 LGHDT and CDR2 YNNKEL (reference sequence). The V gene lost 4 bases and the J gene lost 3 bases, with 9 bases spanning the gap. Written as DNA, the CDR3 is TGTGCCAGCAGCCTTGAGGGTCACTATGGCTACACCTTC. Translating it yields CASSLEGHYGYTF. Together with reference TRBV3-1 and TRBJ1-2, the CDR3 gives the full variable domain: DTAVSQTPKYLVTQMGNDKSIKCEQNLGHDTMYWYKQDSKKFLKIMFSYNNKELIINETVPNRFSPKSPDKAHLNLHINSLELGDSAVYFCASSLEGHYGYTFGSGTRLTVV.

This clonotype was observed a few times. CDR3 DNA: TGTGCCAGCCGGGGCAGGACCCCCTCTGGGGCCAACGTCCTGACTTTC. Its protein is CASRGRTPSGANVLTF. V and J are TRBV9 and TRBJ2-6; either TRBD1 or TRBD2 may supply D (5 bases each). CDR1 and CDR2 from the germline V gene are SGDLS and YYNGEE. CDR3 length: 16 amino acids. V was shortened by 7 bases and J by 0 bases, with 14 bases between the two germline ends. The full variable domain, with the rest looked up from reference TRBV9 and TRBJ2-6, is DSGVTQTPKHLITATGQRVTLRCSPRSGDLSVYWYQQSLDQGLQFLIQYYNGEERAKGNILERFSAQQFPDLHSELNLSSLELGDSALYFCASRGRTPSGANVLTFGAGSRLTVL.

The chain employs TRBV11-1 and TRBJ2-5; unclear D gene. Germline CDR1 and CDR2: SGHAT and FQDESV (reference sequence). V dropped 8 bases and J dropped 4 bases, with 8 bases sitting between them. This CDR3 is 11 amino acids long. CDR3 in amino acids: CASEKGETQYF. For the CDR3, the DNA is TGTGCCAGCGAGAAAGGAGAGACCCAGTACTTC. Complete variable domain (other parts from reference TRBV11-1 and TRBJ2-5): EAEVAQSPRYKITEKSQAVAFWCDPISGHATLYWYRQILGQGPELLVQFQDESVVDDSQLPKDRFSAERLKGVDSTLKIQPAELGDSAMYLCASEKGETQYFGPGTRLLVL.

This clonotype was picked up a small number of times. The chain combines TRBV7-6 with TRBJ1-1; D may be TRBD1 (5 bases). The V and J ends lost 1 base and 2 bases respectively, with 8 bases between them. The CDR3 is 14 amino acids. Per the germline V gene, CDR1 is SGHVS and CDR2 is FNYEAQ. The CDR3 loop reads CASSLGTINTEAFF. CDR3 coding DNA: TGTGCCAGCAGCTTAGGGACAATCAACACTGAAGCTTTCTTT.

This clonotype was counted many times. This chain joins TRBV6-5 and TRBJ2-5; D remains ambiguous. With 8 bases removed from V and 1 base from J, the gap between germline ends came to 8 bases. The CDR3 spans 12 residues. Germline V gene sequence: CDR1 MNHEY, CDR2 SVGAGI. The CDR3 region has the DNA TGTGCCAGCGCGCCGCCCCAAGAGACCCAGTACTTC. Its protein is CASAPPQETQYF.

This clonotype was seen many times. The V and J genes are TRBV13 and TRBJ2-3; the D gene could be TRBD1 or TRBD2 (5 bases each). The length of the CDR3 is 13 residues. CDR1 and CDR2 (germline): PRHDT, FYEKMQ (reference sequence). Trimming took 5 bases from V and 6 from J, leaving 12 bases between them. The CDR3 sequence: CASSPRGWDTQYF. Written as DNA, the CDR3 is TGTGCCAGCAGCCCGAGGGGCTGGGATACGCAGTATTTT.

This clonotype was counted between two and nine times. V usage is TRBV7-9 and J usage is TRBJ2-6, with D tentatively TRBD1 (6 bases). V shed 4 bases and J shed 2 bases, with 9 bases lying between them. The V gene's germline CDR1 is SEHNR and CDR2 FQNEAQ (reference sequence). The CDR3 has 15 amino acids. The CDR3 is CASSSNRAGANVLTF. DNA of the CDR3: TGTGCCAGCAGCTCGAACAGGGCTGGGGCCAACGTCCTGACTTTC.

This clonotype was seen only a few times. The chain uses TRBV30 and TRBJ1-4; D gene unclear. There are 17 residues in the CDR3. V lost 2 bases and J 0 bases, leaving 16 bases between the germline ends. Germline V gene sequence: CDR1 GTSNPN, CDR2 SVGIG (reference sequence). The CDR3 loop reads CAWSLPDLIATNEKLFF. The CDR3 DNA is TGTGCCTGGAGTCTACCCGACTTAATTGCAACTAATGAAAAACTGTTTTTT.

This clonotype has a count of ten or more. The chain carries TRBV5-1 and TRBJ1-5, with D maybe TRBD1 (6 bases). Trimming removed 5 bases from V and 0 bases from J, with 9 bases in between. The CDR3 is 14 amino acids. Germline CDR1 reads SGHRS; CDR2 reads YFSETQ. DNA of the CDR3: TGCGCCAGCAGGCCAGGGGATAGCAATCAGCCCCAGCATTTT. Translating it yields CASRPGDSNQPQHF.

This sequence joins TRBV5-1 and TRBJ2-1, with D possibly TRBD1 on 5 matching bases. V was clipped by 1 base and J by 8 bases, with 7 bases between them. Germline V lookup: CDR1 SGHRS, CDR2 YFSETQ. The CDR3 is 12 amino acids. CDR3 nucleotides: TGCGCCAGCAGCTTGACAGGCCATGAGCAGTTCTTC. Protein product: CASSLTGHEQFF.

In this sample, this clonotype turned up a few times. An end of the junction does not agree with germline; a read error may underlie this. The J gene is TRBJ1-5, the V gene TRBV4-2, with TRBD1 identical over 7 bases. The CDR3 is 17 residues long. The germline CDR1 and CDR2 sequences are LGHNA and YNFKEQ. CDR3 amino acids: CASSQGGGQVRNQPQRF. Here the CDR3 DNA reads TGTGCCAGCAGCCAAGGTGGCGGACAGGTCCGCAATCAGCCCCAGCGTTTT.